This T cell receptor (beta chain) emerged from a study of technical replicates of blood from a few donors. Germline lookup yields CDR1 SGHRS and CDR2 YFSETQ. V lost 4 bases to trimming and J lost 1 base, with 15 bases between them. The CDR3 runs 15 residues. Libraries were prepared by immunoSEQ multiplex PCR; TCRdb keeps only in-frame clonotypes and omits some of them. The sample gives over 55,000 clones, over 75% of which show up once; about 5.2% is in the top ten. The receptor's source is a human donor in good health. Some clones in this sample may be carry-over from other donors' samples. The sequenced sample was PBMCs. The rearrangement joins TRBV5-1 to TRBJ2-7; D unresolved. The CDR3, as DNA: TGCGCCAGCAGCAAGAGTGGCAGCGCATCCTACGAGCAGTACTTC. Its protein product is CASSKSGSASYEQYF. The full variable domain, in which reference TRBV5-1 and TRBJ2-7 provide the parts outside the CDR3, is KAGVTQTPRYLIKTRGQQVTLSCSPISGHRSVSWYQQTPGQGLQFLFEYFSETQRNKGNFPGRFSGRQFSNSRSEMNVSTLELGDSALYLCASSKSGSASYEQYFGPGTRLTVT.